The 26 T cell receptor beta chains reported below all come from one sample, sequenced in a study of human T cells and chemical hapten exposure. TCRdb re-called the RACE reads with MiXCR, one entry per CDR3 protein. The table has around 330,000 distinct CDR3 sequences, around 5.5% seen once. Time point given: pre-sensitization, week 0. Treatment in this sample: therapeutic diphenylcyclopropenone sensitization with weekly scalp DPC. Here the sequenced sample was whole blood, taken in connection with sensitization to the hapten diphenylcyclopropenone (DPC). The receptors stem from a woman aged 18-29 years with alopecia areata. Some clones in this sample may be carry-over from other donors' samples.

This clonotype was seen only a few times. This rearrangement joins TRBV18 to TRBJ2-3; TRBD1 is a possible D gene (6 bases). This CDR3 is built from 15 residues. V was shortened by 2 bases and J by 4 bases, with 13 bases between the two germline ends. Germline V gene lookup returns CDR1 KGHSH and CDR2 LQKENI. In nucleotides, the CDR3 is TGTGCCAGCTCACCAGGGGGCGCCCCGGCAGATACGCAGTATTTT. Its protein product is CASSPGGAPADTQYF.

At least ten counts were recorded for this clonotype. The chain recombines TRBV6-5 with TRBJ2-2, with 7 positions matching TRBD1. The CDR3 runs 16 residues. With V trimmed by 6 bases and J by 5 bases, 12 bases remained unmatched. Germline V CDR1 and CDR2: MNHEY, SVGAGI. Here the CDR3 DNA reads TGTGCCAGCAGACCGACAGGGTCTGGCGTTACCGGGGAGCTGTTTTTT. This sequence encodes CASRPTGSGVTGELFF.

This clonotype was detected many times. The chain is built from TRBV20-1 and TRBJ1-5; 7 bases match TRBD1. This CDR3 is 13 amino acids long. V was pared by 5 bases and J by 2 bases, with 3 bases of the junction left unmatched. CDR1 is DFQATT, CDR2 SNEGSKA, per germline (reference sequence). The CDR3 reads CSAADRGNQPQHF. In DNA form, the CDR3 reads TGCAGTGCTGCCGACAGGGGCAATCAGCCCCAGCATTTT.

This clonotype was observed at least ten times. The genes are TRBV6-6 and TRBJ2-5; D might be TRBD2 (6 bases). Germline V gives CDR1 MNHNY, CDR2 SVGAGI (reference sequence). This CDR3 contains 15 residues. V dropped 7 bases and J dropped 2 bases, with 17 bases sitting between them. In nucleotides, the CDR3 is TGTGCCAGCATGAGAGGGCGGGGTCGACAAGAGACCCAGTACTTC. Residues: CASMRGRGRQETQYF.

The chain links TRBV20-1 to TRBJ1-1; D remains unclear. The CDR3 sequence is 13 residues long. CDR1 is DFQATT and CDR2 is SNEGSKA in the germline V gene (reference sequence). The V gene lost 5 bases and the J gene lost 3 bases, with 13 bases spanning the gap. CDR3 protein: CSASLSRDTEAFF. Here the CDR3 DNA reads TGCAGTGCTTCCCTAAGTAGGGACACTGAAGCTTTCTTT.

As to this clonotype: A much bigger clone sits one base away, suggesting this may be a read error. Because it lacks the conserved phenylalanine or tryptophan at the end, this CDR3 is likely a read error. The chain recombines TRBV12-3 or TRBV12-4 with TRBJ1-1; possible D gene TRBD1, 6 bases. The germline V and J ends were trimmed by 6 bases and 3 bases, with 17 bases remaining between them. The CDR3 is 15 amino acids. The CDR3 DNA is TGTGCCAGCAGGCCAAGTAACAGGGTGGACACTGAAGCTTTCTAT. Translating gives CASRPSNRVDTEAFY.

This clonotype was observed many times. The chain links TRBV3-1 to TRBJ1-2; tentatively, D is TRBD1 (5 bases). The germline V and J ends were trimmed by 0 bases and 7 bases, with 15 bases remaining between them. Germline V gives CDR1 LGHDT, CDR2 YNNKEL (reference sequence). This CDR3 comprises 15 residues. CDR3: CASSQERGPQLGYTF. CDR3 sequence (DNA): TGTGCCAGCAGCCAAGAGAGGGGACCGCAGCTTGGCTACACCTTC.

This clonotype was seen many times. The CDR3 here is CASSQTREVSPQHF. The CDR3 coding sequence is TGCGCCAGCAGCCAAACCAGGGAGGTTTCGCCCCAGCATTTT. The V call is TRBV4-3, the J call TRBJ1-5; D is possibly TRBD1 (5 bases). V was shortened by 2 bases and J by 9 bases, with 14 bases between the two germline ends. CDR3 length: 14 amino acids. Germline CDR1 is LGHNA and CDR2 is YSLEER.

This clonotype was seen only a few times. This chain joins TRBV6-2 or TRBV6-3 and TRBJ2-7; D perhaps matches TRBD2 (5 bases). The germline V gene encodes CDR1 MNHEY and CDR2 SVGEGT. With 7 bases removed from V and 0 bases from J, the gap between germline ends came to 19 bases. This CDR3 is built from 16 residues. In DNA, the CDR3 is TGTGCCAGCACGGGCGCTGAGAGTCGGGACTCCTACGAGCAGTACTTC. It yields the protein CASTGAESRDSYEQYF.

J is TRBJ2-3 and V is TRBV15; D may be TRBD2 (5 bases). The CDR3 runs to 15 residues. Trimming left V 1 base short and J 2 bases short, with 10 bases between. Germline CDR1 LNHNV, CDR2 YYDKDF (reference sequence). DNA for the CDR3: TGTGCCACCAGCAGAGGACGGGGAATCACAGATACGCAGTATTTT. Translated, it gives CATSRGRGITDTQYF.

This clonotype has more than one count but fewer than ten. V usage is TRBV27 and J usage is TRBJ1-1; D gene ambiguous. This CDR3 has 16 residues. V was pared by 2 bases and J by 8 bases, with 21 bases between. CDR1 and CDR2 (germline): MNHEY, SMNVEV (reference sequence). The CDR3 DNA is TGTGCCAGCAGTTTAGGTGGCAGCTTGGCCAAGATCGAAGCTTTCTTT. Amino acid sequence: CASSLGGSLAKIEAFF.

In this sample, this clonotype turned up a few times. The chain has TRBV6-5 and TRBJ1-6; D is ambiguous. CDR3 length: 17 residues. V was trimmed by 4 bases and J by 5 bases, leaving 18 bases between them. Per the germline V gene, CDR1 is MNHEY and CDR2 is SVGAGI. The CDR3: CASSLPGQPRDNSPLHF. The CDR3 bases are TGTGCCAGCAGTTTACCGGGCCAACCTAGGGATAATTCACCCCTCCACTTT.

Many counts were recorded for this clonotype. CDR3 in DNA: TGTGCCAGCAGTGAATTTATCCACGGGGAGCTGTTTTTT. Its translation: CASSEFIHGELFF. The chain uses TRBV2 and TRBJ2-2, with D uncertain. The length of the CDR3 is 13 residues. CDR1 and CDR2 from the germline V gene are SNHLY and FYNNEI. Between the trimmed V and J ends, which lost 2 bases and 7 bases, there was a span of 8 bases.

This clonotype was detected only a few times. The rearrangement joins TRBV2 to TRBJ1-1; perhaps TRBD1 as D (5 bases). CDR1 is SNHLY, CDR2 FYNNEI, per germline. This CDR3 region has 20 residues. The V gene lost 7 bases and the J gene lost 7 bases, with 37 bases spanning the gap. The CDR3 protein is CASTSFRDPPSLGIGDEAFF. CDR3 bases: TGTGCCAGCACTTCTTTCCGGGACCCACCGTCTCTTGGGATCGGAGATGAAGCTTTCTTT.

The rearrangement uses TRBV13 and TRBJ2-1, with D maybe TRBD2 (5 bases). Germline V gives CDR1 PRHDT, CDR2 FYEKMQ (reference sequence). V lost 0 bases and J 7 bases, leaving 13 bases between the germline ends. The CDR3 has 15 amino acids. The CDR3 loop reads CASSLGPLRGNEQFF. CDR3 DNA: TGTGCCAGCAGCTTAGGGCCGCTACGGGGAAATGAGCAGTTCTTC.

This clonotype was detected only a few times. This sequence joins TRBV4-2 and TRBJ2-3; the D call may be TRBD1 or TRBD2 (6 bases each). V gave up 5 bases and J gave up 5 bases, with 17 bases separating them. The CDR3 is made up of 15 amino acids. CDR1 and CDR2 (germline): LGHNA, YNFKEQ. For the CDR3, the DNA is TGTGCCAGCAGCGGGGGTCCGGGGGCTATAGATACGCAGTATTTT. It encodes CASSGGPGAIDTQYF.

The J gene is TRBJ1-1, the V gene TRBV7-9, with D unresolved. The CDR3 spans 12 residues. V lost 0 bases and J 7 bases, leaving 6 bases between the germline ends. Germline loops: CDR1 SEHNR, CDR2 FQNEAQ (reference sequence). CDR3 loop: CASSLAYSEAFF. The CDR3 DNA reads TGTGCCAGCAGCTTAGCTTACAGTGAAGCTTTCTTT. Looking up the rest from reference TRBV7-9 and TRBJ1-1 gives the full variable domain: DTGVSQNPRHKITKRGQNVTFRCDPISEHNRLYWYRQTLGQGPEFLTYFQNEAQLEKSRLLSDRFSAERPKGSFSTLEIQRTEQGDSAMYLCASSLAYSEAFFGQGTRLTVV.

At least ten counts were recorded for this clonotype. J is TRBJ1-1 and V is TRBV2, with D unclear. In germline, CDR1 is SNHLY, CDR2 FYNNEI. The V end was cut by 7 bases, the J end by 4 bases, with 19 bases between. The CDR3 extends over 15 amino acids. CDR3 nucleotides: TGTGCCAGCACACTTGGGTCGGGGAGGGCCACTGAAGCTTTCTTT. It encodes CASTLGSGRATEAFF. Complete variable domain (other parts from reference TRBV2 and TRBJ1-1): EPEVTQTPSHQVTQMGQEVILRCVPISNHLYFYWYRQILGQKVEFLVSFYNNEISEKSEIFDDQFSVERPDGSNFTLKIRSTKLEDSAMYFCASTLGSGRATEAFFGQGTRLTVV.

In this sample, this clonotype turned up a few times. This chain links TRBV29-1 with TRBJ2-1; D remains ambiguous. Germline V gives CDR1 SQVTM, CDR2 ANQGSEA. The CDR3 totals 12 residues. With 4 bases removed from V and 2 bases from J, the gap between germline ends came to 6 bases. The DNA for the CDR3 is TGCAGCGTTGGACGAACCTACAATGAGCAGTTCTTC. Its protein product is CSVGRTYNEQFF.

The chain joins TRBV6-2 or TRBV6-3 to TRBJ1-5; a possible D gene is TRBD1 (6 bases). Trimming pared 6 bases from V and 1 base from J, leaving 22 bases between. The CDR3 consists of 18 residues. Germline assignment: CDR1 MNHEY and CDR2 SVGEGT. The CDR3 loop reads CASSPPPTTGWSNQPQHF. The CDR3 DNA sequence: TGTGCCAGCAGCCCTCCTCCCACTACAGGGTGGAGCAATCAGCCCCAGCATTTT.

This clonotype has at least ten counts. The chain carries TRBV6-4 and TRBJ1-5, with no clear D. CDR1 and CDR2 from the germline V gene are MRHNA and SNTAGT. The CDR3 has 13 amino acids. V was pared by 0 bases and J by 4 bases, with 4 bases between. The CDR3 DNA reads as TGTGCCAGCAGTGACTCAGCAAATCAGCCCCAGCATTTT. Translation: CASSDSANQPQHF.

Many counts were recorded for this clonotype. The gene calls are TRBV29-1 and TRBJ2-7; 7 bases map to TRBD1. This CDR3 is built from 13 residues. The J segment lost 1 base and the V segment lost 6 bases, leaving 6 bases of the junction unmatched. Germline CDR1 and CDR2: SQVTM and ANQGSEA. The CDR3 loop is CSVKGAISYEQYF. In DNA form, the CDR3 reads TGCAGCGTGAAGGGGGCGATTTCCTACGAGCAGTACTTC.

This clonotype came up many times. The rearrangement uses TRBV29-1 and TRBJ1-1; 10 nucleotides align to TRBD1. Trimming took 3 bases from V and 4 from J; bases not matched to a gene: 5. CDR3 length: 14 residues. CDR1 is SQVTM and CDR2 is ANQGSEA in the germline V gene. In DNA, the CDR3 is TGCAGCGTTGATGACAGGGGGCGAGGCACTGAAGCTTTCTTT. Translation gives CSVDDRGRGTEAFF.

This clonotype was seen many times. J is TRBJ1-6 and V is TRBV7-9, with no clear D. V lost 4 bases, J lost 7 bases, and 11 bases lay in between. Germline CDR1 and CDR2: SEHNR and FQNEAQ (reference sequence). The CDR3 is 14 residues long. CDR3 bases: TGTGCCAGCAGCTACGGACTTATCAATTCACCCCTCCACTTT. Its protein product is CASSYGLINSPLHF.

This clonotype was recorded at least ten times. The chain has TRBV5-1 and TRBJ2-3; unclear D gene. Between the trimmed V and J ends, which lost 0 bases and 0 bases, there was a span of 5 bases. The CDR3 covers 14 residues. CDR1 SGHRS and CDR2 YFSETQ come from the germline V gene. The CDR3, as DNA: TGCGCCAGCAGCTTGGCGCGCAGCACAGATACGCAGTATTTT. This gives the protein CASSLARSTDTQYF.

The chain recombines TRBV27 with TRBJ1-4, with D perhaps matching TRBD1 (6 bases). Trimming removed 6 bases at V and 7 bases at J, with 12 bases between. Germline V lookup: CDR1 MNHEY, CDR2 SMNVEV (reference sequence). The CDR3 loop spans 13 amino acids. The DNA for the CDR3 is TGTGCCAGCAGCAACACCAGGGGTGAAAAACTGTTTTTT. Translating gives CASSNTRGEKLFF.